This T cell receptor (beta chain) was retrieved from a study of blood T cell repertoires in COVID-19. As for the study in general: COVID-19 samples, acute and convalescent, were from the United States, Italy and Spain. T cells, B-cell-depleted T cells, or PBMCs provided the cDNA or gDNA that served as material.

This clone was detected only a few times. CDR3 length equals 15 residues. Germline values: CDR1 SNHLY, CDR2 FYNNEI. V lost 7 bases to trimming and J lost 6 bases, with 18 bases between them. As processed by the authors: Amplification of reference gene primers was used by the study to estimate nucleated cell counts. Generated by immunoSEQ multiplex PCR, the TCRdb table keeps only in-frame clones and is missing some. V and J calls and clone size are those listed in that table; D and trimming were worked out from the DNA. Here the sample spans approximately 210,000 clones, roughly 88% being singletons. The clonotype was recovered from a man younger than 40 who had recovered from COVID-19. J is TRBJ2-2 and V is TRBV2, with D perhaps TRBD1 (7 bases). Sequencing used peripheral blood. CDR3: CASKEGAREAGELFF. CDR3 DNA sequence: TGTGCCAGCAAGGAGGGGGCGCGAGAGGCCGGGGAGCTGTTTTTT.